The next 9 T cell receptor beta chains were all read from a single sample in a study of control samples from healthy donors and cancer patients. Assay used: immunoSEQ multiplex PCR; TCRdb lists only in-frame clones, some missing. The table lists about 120,000 clones, 88% of them singletons. Sequencing was carried out using blood. Receptors were obtained from an older woman in good health.

V and J are TRBV6-5 and TRBJ1-2; D not resolved. This CDR3 contains 15 residues. Looked up from germline, CDR1 is MNHEY and CDR2 is SVGAGI. The germline V and J ends were trimmed by 6 bases and 7 bases, with 21 bases remaining between them. DNA of the CDR3: TGTGCCAGCAGGGCCTCGGTACAGTCCACCTCTGGCTACACCTTC. It translates to CASRASVQSTSGYTF.

The rearrangement joins TRBV19 to TRBJ1-5, with D unresolved. The germline V gene has CDR1 LNHDA and CDR2 SQIVND (reference sequence). The CDR3 is 12 amino acids. Trimming cost V 3 bases and J 4 bases, with 4 bases left between them. CDR3 residues: CASSMRNQPQHF. As DNA, the CDR3 is TGTGCCAGTAGTATGAGGAATCAGCCCCAGCATTTT.

The gene calls are TRBV9 and TRBJ1-1; possibly TRBD1 for D (5 bases). From germline, CDR1 is SGDLS and CDR2 YYNGEE. The CDR3 is 15 amino acids. V shed 3 bases and J shed 5 bases, with 17 bases lying between them. CDR3 sequence reads: CASSAWGESETEAFF. The CDR3 DNA sequence: TGTGCCAGCAGCGCCTGGGGGGAATCGGAAACTGAAGCTTTCTTT.

As for this clone: The same CDR3 can be traced to other DNA sequences in this sample. The chain couples TRBV6-1 to TRBJ2-3; unclear D gene. V lost 2 bases to trimming and J lost 2 bases, with 5 bases between them. The length of the CDR3 is 13 residues. Germline-derived CDR1 and CDR2 are MNHNS and SASEGT. CDR3 sequence (DNA): TGTGCCAGCAGTGAACATATCACAGATACGCAGTATTTT. Translation gives CASSEHITDTQYF.

The chain couples TRBV5-4 to TRBJ2-3; D unresolved. The germline V gene has CDR1 SGHNT and CDR2 YYREEE (reference sequence). V was clipped by 5 bases and J by 0 bases, with 4 bases between them. This CDR3 spans 12 amino acids. The CDR3 protein is CASSWSTDTQYF. Written as DNA, the CDR3 is TGTGCCAGCAGTTGGAGCACAGATACGCAGTATTTT. The full variable domain, with the rest looked up from reference TRBV5-4 and TRBJ2-3, is ETGVTQSPTHLIKTRGQQVTLRCSSQSGHNTVSWYQQALGQGPQFIFQYYREEENGRGNFPPRFSGLQFPNYSSELNVNALELDDSALYLCASSWSTDTQYFGPGTRLTVL.

The chain uses TRBV5-1 and TRBJ2-3; TRBD1 matches 7 bases. This CDR3 is 14 amino acids long. Germline V gene lookup returns CDR1 SGHRS and CDR2 YFSETQ. J was trimmed by 1 base and V by 4 bases; bases with no gene match: 3. The CDR3 DNA sequence: TGCGCCAGCAGCGGTACAGGGGGCACAGATACGCAGTATTTT. It specifies CASSGTGGTDTQYF.

The chain combines TRBV5-1 with TRBJ1-1, with D possibly matching TRBD1 (5 bases). The CDR3 is 16 amino acids. Germline V CDR1 and CDR2: SGHRS, YFSETQ. V gave up 1 base and J gave up 3 bases, with 16 bases separating them. This CDR3 is CASSLFLGVGDTEAFF. The CDR3 nucleotides read TGCGCCAGCAGCTTGTTTTTAGGGGTGGGAGACACTGAAGCTTTCTTT.

This clone was found a few times. The chain uses TRBV14 and TRBJ2-7; D is possibly TRBD1 or TRBD2 (5 bases each). Trimming shortened V by 3 bases and J by 2 bases, and 11 bases separated the two germline ends. CDR3 length: 14 amino acids. Germline V gene data show CDR1 as SGHDN and CDR2 as FVKESK. The CDR3 here is CASSQGDGTYEQYF. The CDR3 region has the DNA TGTGCCAGCAGCCAGGGGGACGGAACCTACGAGCAGTACTTC.

The chain employs TRBV12-3 or TRBV12-4 and TRBJ1-1, with no clear D. The CDR3 has 13 amino acids. V was trimmed by 6 bases and J by 0 bases, leaving 8 bases between them. The CDR3 nucleotides read TGTGCCAGCAGACAACCTATGAACACTGAAGCTTTCTTT. Protein: CASRQPMNTEAFF.